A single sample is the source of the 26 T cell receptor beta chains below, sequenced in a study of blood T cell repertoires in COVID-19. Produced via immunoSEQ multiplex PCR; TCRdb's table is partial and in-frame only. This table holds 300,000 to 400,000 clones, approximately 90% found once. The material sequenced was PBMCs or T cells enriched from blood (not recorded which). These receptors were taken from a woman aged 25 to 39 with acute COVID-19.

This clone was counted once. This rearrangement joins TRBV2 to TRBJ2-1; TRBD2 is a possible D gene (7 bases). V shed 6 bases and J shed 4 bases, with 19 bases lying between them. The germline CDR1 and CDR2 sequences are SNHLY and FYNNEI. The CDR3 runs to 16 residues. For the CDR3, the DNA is TGTGCCAGCAGCACCTCGTCGGGGGGCAGTTACAATGAGCAGTTCTTC. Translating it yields CASSTSSGGSYNEQFF. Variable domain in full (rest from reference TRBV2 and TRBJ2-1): EPEVTQTPSHQVTQMGQEVILRCVPISNHLYFYWYRQILGQKVEFLVSFYNNEISEKSEIFDDQFSVERPDGSNFTLKIRSTKLEDSAMYFCASSTSSGGSYNEQFFGPGTRLTVL.

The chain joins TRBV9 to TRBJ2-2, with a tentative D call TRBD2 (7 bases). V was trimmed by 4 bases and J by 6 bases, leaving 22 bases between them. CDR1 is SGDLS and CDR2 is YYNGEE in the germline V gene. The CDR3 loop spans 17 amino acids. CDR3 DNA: TGTGCCAGCAGCCCAGAGAGGGGGGGCCGGGTTGCCGGGGAGCTGTTTTTT. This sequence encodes CASSPERGGRVAGELFF.

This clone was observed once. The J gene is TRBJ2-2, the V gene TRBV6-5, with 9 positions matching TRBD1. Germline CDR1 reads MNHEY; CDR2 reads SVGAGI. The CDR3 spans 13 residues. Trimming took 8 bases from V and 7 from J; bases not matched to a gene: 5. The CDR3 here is CASRDRAGGELFF. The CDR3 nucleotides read TGTGCCAGCCGGGACAGGGCTGGCGGGGAGCTGTTTTTT.

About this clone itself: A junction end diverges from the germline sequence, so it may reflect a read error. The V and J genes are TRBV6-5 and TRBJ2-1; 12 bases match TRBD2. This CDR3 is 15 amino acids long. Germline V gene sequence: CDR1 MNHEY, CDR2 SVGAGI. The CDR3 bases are TGTGCCAGCAGCCCCCGACTAGCGGGGGTACAACCCACAGTCTTC. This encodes CASSPRLAGVQPTVF.

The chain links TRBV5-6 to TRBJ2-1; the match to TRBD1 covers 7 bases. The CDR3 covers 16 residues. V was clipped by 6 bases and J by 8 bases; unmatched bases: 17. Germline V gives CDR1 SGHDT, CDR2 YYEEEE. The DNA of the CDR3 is TGTGCCAGCACCACCGACCGGAGACAGGGTCTCTATGAGCAGTTCTTC. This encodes CASTTDRRQGLYEQFF.

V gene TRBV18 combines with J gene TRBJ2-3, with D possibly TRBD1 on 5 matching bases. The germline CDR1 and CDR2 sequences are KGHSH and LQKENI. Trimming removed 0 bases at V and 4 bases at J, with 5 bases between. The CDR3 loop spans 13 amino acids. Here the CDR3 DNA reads TGTGCCAGCTCACCACCGACAGCAGATACGCAGTATTTT. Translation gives CASSPPTADTQYF. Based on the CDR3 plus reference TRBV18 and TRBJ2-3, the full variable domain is NAGVMQNPRHLVRRRGQEARLRCSPMKGHSHVYWYRQLPEEGLKFMVYLQKENIIDESGMPKERFSAEFPKEGPSILRIQQVVRGDSAAYFCASSPPTADTQYFGPGTRLTVL.

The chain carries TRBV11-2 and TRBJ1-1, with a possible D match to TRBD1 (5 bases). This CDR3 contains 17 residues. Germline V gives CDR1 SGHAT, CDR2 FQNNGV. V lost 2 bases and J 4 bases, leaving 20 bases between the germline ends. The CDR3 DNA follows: TGTGCCAGCAGCTTACGGTTATACGACGGGGGGAGCACTGAAGCTTTCTTT. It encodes CASSLRLYDGGSTEAFF.

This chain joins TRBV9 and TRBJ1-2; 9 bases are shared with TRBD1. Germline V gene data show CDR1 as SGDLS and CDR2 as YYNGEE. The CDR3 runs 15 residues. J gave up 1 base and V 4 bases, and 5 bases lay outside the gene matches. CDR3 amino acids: CASSSGQGRNYGYTF. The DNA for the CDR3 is TGTGCCAGCAGCTCCGGACAGGGGCGTAACTATGGCTACACCTTC.

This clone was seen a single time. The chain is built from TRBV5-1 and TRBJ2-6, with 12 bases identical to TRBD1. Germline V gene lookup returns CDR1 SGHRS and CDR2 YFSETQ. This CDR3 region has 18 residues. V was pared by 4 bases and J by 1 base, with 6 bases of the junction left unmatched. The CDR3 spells CASSTTGQGASGANVLTF. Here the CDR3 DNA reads TGCGCCAGCAGCACGACGGGACAGGGGGCTTCTGGGGCCAACGTCCTGACTTTC.

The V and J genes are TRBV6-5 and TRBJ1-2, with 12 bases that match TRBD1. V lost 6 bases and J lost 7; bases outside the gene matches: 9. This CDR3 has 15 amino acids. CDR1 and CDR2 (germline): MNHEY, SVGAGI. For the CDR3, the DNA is TGTGCCAGCAGATGGGGGACAGGGGGCGAATTTGGCTACACCTTC. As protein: CASRWGTGGEFGYTF.

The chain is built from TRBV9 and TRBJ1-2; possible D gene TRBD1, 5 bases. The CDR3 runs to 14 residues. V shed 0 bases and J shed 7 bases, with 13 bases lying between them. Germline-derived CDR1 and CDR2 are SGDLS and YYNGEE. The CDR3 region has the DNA TGTGCCAGCAGCGTAGGAGAGGCGGGGGGTGGCTACACCTTC. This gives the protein CASSVGEAGGGYTF. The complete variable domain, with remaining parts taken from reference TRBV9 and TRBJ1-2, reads DSGVTQTPKHLITATGQRVTLRCSPRSGDLSVYWYQQSLDQGLQFLIQYYNGEERAKGNILERFSAQQFPDLHSELNLSSLELGDSALYFCASSVGEAGGGYTFGSGTRLTVV.

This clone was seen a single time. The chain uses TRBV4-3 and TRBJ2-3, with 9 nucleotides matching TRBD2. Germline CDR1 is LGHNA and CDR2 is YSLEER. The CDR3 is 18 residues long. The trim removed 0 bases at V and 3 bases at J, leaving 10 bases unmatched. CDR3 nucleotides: TGCGCCAGCAGCCAAGATCACGCAACTAGCGGGTTTACAGATACGCAGTATTTT. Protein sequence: CASSQDHATSGFTDTQYF.

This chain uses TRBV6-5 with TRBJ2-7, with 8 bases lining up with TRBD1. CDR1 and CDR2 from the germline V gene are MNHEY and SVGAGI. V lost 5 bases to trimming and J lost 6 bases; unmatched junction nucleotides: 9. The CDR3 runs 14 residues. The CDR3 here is CASSIRTGISEQYF. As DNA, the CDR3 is TGTGCCAGCAGTATAAGGACAGGGATCAGCGAGCAGTACTTC.

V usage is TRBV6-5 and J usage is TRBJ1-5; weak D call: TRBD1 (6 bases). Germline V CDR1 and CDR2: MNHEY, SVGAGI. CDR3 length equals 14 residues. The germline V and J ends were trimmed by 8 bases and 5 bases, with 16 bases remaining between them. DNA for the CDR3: TGTGCCAGCTCTAGGGGCAGGGGAGATCAGCCCCAGCATTTT. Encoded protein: CASSRGRGDQPQHF.

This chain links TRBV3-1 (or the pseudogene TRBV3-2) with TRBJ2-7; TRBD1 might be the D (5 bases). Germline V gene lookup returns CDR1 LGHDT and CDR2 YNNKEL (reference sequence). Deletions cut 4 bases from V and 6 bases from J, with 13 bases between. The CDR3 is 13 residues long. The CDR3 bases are TGTGCCAGCAGCCTGACAGTGATGGGCGAGCAGTACTTC. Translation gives CASSLTVMGEQYF.

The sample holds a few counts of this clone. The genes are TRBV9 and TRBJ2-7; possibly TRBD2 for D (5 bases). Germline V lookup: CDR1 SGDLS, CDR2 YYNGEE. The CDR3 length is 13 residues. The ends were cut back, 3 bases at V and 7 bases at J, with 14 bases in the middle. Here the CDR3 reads CASSDRATGEQYF. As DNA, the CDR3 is TGTGCCAGCAGCGACCGGGCCACGGGGGAGCAGTACTTC.

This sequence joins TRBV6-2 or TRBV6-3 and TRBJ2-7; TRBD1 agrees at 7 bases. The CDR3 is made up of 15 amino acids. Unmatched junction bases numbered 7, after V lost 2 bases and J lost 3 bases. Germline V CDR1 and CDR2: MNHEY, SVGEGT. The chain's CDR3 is CASSYPRGGGYEQYF. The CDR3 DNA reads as TGTGCCAGCAGTTACCCGAGAGGGGGCGGCTACGAGCAGTACTTC.

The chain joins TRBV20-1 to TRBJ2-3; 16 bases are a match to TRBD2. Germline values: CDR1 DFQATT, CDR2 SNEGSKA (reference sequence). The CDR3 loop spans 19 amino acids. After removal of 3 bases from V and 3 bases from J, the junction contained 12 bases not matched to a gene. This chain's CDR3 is CSASGAGTSGGALTDTQYF. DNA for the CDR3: TGCAGTGCTAGTGGAGCCGGGACTAGCGGGGGGGCATTGACAGATACGCAGTATTTT.

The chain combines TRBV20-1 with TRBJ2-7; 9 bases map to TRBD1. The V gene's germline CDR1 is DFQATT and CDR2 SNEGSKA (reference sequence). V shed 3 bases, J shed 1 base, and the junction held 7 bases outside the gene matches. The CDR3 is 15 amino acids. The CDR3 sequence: CSASRGQGKSYEQYF. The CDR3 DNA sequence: TGCAGTGCTAGTCGGGGACAGGGAAAATCCTACGAGCAGTACTTC.

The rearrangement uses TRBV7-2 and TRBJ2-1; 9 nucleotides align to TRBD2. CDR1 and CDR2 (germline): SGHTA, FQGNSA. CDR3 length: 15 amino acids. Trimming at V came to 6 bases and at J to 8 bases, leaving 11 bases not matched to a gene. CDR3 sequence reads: CASRVRAGGQDEQFF. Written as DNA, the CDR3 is TGTGCCAGCAGAGTAAGGGCGGGGGGGCAAGATGAGCAGTTCTTC.

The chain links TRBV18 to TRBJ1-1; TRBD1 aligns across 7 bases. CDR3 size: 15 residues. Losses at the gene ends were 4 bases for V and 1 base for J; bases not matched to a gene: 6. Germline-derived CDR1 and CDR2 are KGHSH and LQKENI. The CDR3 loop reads CASSRKQGTNTEAFF. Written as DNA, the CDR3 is TGTGCCAGCTCACGGAAACAGGGGACGAACACTGAAGCTTTCTTT.

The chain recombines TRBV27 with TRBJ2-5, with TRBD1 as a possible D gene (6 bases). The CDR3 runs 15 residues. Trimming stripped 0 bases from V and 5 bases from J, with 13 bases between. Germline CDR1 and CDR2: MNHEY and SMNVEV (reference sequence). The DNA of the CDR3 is TGTGCCAGCAGTTTATCCGCCAGGGGCCGGGAGACCCAGTACTTC. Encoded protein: CASSLSARGRETQYF.

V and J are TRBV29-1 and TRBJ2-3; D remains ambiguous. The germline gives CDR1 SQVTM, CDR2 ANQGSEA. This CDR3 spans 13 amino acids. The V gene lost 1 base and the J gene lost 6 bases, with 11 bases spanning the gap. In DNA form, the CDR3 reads TGCAGCGTTGAAGCCCCCCCCCGGGATACGCAGTATTTT. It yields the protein CSVEAPPRDTQYF.

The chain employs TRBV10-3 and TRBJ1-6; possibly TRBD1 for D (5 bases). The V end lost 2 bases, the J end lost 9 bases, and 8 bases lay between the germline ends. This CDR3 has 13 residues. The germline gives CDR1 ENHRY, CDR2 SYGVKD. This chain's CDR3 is CAISEDSASPLHF. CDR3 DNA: TGTGCCATCAGTGAGGACAGCGCTTCACCCCTCCACTTT.

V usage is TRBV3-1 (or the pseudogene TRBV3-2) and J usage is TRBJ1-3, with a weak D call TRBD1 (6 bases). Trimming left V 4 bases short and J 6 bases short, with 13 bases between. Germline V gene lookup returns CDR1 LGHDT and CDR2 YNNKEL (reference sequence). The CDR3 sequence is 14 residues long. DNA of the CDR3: TGTGCCAGCAGCCCACTCGGACAGATAAACACCATATATTTT. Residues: CASSPLGQINTIYF.

CDR3 bases: TGCGCCAGCAGCTTGGCCCCCCGGGAGAGGGAGAGTACTGAAGCTTTCTTT. It translates to CASSLAPRERESTEAFF. This rearrangement joins TRBV5-1 to TRBJ1-1; the D is unclear. This CDR3 is built from 17 residues. Germline V gene lookup returns CDR1 SGHRS and CDR2 YFSETQ. Trimming left V 0 bases short and J 5 bases short, with 20 bases between.